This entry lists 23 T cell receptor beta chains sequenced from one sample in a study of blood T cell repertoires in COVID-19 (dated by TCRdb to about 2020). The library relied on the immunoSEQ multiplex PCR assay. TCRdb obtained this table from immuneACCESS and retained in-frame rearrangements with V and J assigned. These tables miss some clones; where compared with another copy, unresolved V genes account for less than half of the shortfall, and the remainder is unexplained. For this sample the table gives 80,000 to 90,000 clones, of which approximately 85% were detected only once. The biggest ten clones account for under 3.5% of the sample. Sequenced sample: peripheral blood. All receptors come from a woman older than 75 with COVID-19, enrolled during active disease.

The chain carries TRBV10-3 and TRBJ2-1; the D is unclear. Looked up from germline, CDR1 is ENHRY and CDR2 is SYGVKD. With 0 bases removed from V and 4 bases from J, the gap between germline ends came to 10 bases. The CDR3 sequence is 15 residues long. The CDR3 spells CAISESGANYNEQFF. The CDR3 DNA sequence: TGTGCCATCAGTGAGTCCGGTGCTAATTACAATGAGCAGTTCTTC.

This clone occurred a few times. CDR3 in amino acids: CASSDSRVGGAEQYF. CDR3 nucleotides: TGTGCCAGCAGCGACTCTCGAGTTGGGGGCGCCGAGCAGTACTTC. The rearrangement uses TRBV7-2 and TRBJ2-7; D possibly corresponds to TRBD1 (6 bases). Trimming removed 5 bases from V and 6 bases from J, with 20 bases in between. The length of the CDR3 is 15 residues. Germline CDR1 SGHTA, CDR2 FQGNSA.

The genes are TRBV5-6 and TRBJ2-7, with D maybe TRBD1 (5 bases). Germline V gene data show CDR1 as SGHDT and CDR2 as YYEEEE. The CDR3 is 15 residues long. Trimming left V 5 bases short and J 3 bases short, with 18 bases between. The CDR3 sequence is CASRATAIALYEQYF. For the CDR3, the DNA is TGTGCCAGCAGGGCGACAGCCATCGCTCTCTACGAGCAGTACTTC. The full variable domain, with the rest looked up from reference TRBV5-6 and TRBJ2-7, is DAGVTQSPTHLIKTRGQQVTLRCSPKSGHDTVSWYQQALGQGPQFIFQYYEEEERQRGNFPDRFSGHQFPNYSSELNVNALLLGDSALYLCASRATAIALYEQYFGPGTRLTVT.

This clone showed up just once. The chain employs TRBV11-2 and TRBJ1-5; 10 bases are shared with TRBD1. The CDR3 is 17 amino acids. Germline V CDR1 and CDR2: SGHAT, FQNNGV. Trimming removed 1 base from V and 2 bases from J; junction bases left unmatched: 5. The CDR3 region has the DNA TGTGCCAGCAGCTTAGGACAGGGGGCGAGGGGCAATCAGCCCCAGCATTTT. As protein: CASSLGQGARGNQPQHF.

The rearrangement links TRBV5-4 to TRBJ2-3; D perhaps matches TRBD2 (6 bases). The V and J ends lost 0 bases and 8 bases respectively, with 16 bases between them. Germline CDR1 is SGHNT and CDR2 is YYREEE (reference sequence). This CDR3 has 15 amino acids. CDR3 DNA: TGTGCCAGCAGCTTGGAAGGCGGGGCCAGGGTTACGCAGTATTTT. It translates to CASSLEGGARVTQYF.

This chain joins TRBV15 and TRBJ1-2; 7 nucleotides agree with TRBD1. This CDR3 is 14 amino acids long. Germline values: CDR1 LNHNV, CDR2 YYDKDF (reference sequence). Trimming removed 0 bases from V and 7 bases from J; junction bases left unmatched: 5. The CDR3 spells CATSRDRDSGGYTF. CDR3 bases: TGTGCCACCAGCAGAGACCGGGACAGCGGTGGCTACACCTTC.

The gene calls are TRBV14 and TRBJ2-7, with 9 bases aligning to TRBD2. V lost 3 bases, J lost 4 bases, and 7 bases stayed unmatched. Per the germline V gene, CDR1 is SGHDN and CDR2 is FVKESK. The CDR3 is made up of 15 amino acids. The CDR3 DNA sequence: TGTGCCAGCAGCCACCGACTAGCGGTGATATACGAGCAGTACTTC. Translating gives CASSHRLAVIYEQYF.

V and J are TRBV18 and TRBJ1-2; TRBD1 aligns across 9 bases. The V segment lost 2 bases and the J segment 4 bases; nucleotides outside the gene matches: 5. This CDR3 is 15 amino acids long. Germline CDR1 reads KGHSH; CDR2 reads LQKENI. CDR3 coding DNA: TGTGCCAGCTCACCAAGGACAGGGGCTCCCTATGGCTACACCTTC. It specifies CASSPRTGAPYGYTF.

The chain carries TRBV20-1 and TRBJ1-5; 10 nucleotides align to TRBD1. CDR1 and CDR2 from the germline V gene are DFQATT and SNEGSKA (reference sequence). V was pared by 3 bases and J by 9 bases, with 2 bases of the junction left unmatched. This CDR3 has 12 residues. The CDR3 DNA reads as TGCAGTGCTAGTAGGACAGGGGGGCCCCAGCATTTT. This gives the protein CSASRTGGPQHF.

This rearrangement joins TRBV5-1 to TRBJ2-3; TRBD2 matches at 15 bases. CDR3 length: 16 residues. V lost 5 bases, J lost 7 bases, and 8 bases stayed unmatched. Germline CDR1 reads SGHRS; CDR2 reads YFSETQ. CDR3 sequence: CASRRGLAGGDYTQYF. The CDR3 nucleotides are TGCGCCAGCAGACGAGGACTAGCGGGAGGGGATTATACGCAGTATTTT.

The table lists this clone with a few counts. CDR3 sequence: CASSLSYFDNEQFF. CDR3 nucleotide sequence: TGTGCCAGCAGTTTATCGTACTTCGACAATGAGCAGTTCTTC. This rearrangement joins TRBV27 to TRBJ2-1; unclear D gene. This CDR3 is built from 14 residues. Per the germline V gene, CDR1 is MNHEY and CDR2 is SMNVEV (reference sequence). V lost 0 bases and J 5 bases, leaving 8 bases between the germline ends.

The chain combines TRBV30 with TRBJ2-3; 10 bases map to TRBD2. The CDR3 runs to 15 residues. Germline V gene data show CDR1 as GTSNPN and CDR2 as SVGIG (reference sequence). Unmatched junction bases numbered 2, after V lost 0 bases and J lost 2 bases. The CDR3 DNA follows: TGTGCCTGGAGTGTAAGCGGGGGGGCCACAGATACGCAGTATTTT. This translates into CAWSVSGGATDTQYF.

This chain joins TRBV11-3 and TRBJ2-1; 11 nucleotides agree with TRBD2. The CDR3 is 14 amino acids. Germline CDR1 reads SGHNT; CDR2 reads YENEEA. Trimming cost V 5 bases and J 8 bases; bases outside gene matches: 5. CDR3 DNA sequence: TGTGCCAGCAGCCGTAGCGGGGGGGACTATGAGCAGTTCTTC. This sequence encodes CASSRSGGDYEQFF. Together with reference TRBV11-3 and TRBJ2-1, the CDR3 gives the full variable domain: EAGVVQSPRYKIIEKKQPVAFWCNPISGHNTLYWYLQNLGQGPELLIRYENEEAVDDSQLPKDRFSAERLKGVDSTLKIQPAELGDSAVYLCASSRSGGDYEQFFGPGTRLTVL.

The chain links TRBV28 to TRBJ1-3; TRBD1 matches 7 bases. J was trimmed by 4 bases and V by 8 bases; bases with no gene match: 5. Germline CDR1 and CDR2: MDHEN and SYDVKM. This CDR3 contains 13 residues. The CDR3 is CASGRDSGNTIYF. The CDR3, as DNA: TGTGCCAGCGGAAGGGACAGCGGAAACACCATATATTTT. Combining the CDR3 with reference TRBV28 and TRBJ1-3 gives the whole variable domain DVKVTQSSRYLVKRTGEKVFLECVQDMDHENMFWYRQDPGLGLRLIYFSYDVKMKEKGDIPEGYSVSREKKERFSLILESASTNQTSMYLCASGRDSGNTIYFGEGSWLTVV.

DNA of the CDR3: TGTGCCAGCAGTACCCCCGGGGATTACACCGGGGAGCTGTTTTTT. It specifies CASSTPGDYTGELFF. The V gene is TRBV28, the J gene TRBJ2-2, with D tentatively TRBD2 (5 bases). The germline V and J ends were trimmed by 5 bases and 3 bases, with 13 bases remaining between them. The CDR3 has 15 residues. Per germline, CDR1 MDHEN and CDR2 SYDVKM.

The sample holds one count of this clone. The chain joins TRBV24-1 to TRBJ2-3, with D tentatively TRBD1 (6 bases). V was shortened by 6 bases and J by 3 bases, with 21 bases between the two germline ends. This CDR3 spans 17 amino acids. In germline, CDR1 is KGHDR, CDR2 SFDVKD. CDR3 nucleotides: TGTGCCACCAGTTCCCTGGGGCAGGGGATACGGACAGATACGCAGTATTTT. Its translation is CATSSLGQGIRTDTQYF.

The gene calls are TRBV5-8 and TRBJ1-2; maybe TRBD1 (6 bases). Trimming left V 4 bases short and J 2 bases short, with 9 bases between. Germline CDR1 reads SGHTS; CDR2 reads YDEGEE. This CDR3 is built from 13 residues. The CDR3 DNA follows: TGTGCCAGCAGCCCGGACAGAAACTATGGCTACACCTTC. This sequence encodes CASSPDRNYGYTF.

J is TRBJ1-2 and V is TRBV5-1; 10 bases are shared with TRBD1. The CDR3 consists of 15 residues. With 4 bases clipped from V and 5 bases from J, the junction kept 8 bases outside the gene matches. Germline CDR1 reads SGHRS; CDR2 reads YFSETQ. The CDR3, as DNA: TGCGCCAGCAGCAGAGACAGGGGGCGCGGGTATGGCTACACCTTC. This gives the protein CASSRDRGRGYGYTF.

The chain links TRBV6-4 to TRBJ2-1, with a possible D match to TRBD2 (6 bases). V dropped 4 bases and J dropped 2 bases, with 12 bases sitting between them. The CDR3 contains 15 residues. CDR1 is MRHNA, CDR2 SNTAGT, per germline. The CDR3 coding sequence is TGTGCCAGCAGTGTAAACGGGGGACCCTACAATGAGCAGTTCTTC. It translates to CASSVNGGPYNEQFF.

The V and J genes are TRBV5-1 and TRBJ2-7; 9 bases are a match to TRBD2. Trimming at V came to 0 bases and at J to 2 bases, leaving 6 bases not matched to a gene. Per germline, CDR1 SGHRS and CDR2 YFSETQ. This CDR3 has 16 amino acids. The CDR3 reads CASSLGRSGSPYEQYF. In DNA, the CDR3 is TGCGCCAGCAGCTTGGGGCGTAGCGGGAGTCCCTACGAGCAGTACTTC.

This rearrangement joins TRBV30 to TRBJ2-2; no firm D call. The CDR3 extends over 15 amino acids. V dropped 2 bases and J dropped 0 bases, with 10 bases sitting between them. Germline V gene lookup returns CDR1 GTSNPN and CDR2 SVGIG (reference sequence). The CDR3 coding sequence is TGTGCCTGGAGTCGGAGCCTGGCGAACACCGGGGAGCTGTTTTTT. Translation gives CAWSRSLANTGELFF.

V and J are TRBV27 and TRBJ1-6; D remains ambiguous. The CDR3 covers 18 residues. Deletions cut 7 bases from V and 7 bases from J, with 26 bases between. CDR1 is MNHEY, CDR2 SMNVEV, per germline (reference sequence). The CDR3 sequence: CASNERGGSLGTNSPLHF. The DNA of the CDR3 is TGTGCCAGCAATGAACGGGGTGGGAGTTTAGGAACCAATTCACCCCTCCACTTT.

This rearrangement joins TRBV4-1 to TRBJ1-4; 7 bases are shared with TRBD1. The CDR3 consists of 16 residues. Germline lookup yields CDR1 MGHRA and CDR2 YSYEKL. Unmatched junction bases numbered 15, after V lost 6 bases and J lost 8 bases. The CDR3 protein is CASRPTGPGIAEKLFF. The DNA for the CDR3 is TGCGCCAGCAGACCGACAGGGCCGGGCATTGCGGAAAAACTGTTTTTT.